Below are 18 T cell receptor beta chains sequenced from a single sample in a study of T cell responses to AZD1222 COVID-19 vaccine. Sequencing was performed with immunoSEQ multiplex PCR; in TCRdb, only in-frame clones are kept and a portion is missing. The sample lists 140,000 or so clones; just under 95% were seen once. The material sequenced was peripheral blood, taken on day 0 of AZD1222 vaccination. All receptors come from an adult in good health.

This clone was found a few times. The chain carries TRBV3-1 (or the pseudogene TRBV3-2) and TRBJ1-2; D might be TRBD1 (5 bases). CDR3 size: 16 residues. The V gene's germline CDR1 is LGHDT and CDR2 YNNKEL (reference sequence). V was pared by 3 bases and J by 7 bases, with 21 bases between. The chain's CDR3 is CASSHYSLLGDGGYTF. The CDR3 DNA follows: TGTGCCAGCAGCCATTACTCTTTATTGGGGGACGGTGGCTACACCTTC.

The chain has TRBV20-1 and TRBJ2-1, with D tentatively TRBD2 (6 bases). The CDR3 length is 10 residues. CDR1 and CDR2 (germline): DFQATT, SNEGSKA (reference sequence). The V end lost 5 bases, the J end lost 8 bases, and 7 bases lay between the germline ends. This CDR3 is CSAWDYEQFF. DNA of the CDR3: TGCAGTGCTTGGGACTATGAGCAGTTCTTC.

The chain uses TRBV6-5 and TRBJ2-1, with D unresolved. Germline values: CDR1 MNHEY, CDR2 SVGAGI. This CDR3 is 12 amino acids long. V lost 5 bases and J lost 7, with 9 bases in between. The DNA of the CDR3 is TGTGCCAGCAGTCACCGGCTGAATGAGCAGTTCTTC. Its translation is CASSHRLNEQFF.

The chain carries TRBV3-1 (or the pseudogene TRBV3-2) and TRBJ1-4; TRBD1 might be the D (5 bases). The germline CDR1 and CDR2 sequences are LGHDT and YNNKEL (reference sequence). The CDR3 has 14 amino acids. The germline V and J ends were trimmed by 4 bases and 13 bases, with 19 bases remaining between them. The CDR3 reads CASSLGDGLVGLFF. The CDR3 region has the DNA TGTGCCAGCAGCCTTGGGGACGGTCTGGTTGGACTGTTTTTT.

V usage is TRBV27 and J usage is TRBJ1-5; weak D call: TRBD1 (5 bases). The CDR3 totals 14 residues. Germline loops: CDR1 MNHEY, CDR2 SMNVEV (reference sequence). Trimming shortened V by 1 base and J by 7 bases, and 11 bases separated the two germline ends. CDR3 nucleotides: TGTGCCAGCAGTTTATTGGGGACGTGGCAGCCCCAGCATTTT. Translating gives CASSLLGTWQPQHF.

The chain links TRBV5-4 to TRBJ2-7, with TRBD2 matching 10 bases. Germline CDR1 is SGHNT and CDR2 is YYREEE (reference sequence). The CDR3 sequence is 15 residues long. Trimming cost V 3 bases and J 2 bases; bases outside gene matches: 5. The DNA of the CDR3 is TGTGCCAGCAGCTCAAGGACTAGCGGCGCCTACGAGCAGTACTTC. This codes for CASSSRTSGAYEQYF.

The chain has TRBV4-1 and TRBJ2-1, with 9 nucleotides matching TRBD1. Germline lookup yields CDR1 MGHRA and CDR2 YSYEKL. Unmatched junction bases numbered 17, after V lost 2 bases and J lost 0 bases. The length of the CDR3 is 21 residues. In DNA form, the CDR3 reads TGCGCCAGCAGCCAACTAACAGGGGGCGGCTTCTTACTGAGCTCCTACAATGAGCAGTTCTTC. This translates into CASSQLTGGGFLLSSYNEQFF.

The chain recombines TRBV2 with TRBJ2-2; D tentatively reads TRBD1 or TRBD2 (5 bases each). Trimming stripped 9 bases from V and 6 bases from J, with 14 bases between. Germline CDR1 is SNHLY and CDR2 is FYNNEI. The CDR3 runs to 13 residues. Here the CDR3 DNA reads TGTGCCAGTACCGGGACCCTATCCGGGGAGCTGTTTTTT. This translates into CASTGTLSGELFF. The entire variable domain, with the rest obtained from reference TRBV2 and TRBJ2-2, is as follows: EPEVTQTPSHQVTQMGQEVILRCVPISNHLYFYWYRQILGQKVEFLVSFYNNEISEKSEIFDDQFSVERPDGSNFTLKIRSTKLEDSAMYFCASTGTLSGELFFGEGSRLTVL.

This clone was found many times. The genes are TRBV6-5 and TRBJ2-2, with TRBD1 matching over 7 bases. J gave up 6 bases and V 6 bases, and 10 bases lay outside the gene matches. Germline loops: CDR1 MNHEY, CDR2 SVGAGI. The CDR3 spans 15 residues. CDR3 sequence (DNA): TGTGCCAGCAGACAGGGGATAGAGGGAGCCGGGGAGCTGTTTTTT. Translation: CASRQGIEGAGELFF.

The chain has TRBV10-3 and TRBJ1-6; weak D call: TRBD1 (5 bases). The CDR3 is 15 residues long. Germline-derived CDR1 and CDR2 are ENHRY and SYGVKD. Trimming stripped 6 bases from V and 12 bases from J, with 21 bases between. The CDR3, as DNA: TGTGCCATCAGGTCCGAAGCAGGGTCCGAAGTACCCCTCCACTTT. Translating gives CAIRSEAGSEVPLHF.

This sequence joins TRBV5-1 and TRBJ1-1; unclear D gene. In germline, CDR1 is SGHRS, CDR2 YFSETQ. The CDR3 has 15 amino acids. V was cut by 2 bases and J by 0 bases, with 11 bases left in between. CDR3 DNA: TGCGCCAGCAGCTTAACAGCTTTTATGAACACTGAAGCTTTCTTT. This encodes CASSLTAFMNTEAFF.

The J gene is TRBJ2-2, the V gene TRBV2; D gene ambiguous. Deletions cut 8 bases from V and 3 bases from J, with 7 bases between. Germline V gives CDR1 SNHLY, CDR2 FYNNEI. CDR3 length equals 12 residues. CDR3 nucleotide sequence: TGTGCCAGCGAACCGTACACCGGGGAGCTGTTTTTT. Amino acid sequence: CASEPYTGELFF.

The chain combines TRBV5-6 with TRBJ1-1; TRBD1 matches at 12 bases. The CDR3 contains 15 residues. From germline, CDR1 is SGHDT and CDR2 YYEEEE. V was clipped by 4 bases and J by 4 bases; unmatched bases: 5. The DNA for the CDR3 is TGTGCCAGCAGCCACGGGACAGGGGGCGGCACTGAAGCTTTCTTT. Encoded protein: CASSHGTGGGTEAFF.

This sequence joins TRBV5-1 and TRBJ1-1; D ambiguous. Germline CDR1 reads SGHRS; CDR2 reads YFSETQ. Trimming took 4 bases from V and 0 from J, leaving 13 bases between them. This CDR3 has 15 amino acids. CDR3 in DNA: TGCGCCAGCAGCCCCCGACCTCTTCTGAACACTGAAGCTTTCTTT. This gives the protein CASSPRPLLNTEAFF.

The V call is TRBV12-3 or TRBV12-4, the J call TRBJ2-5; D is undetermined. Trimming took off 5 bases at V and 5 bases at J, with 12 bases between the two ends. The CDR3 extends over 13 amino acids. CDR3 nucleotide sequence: TGTGCCAGCAGTCCCCCCCTTTGGGAGACCCAGTACTTC. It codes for CASSPPLWETQYF.

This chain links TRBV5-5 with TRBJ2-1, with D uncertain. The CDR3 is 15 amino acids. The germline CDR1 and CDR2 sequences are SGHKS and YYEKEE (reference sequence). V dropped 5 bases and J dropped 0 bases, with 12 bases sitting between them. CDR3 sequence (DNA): TGTGCCAGCAGTTCCTATTCCGTCTCCTACAATGAGCAGTTCTTC. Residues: CASSSYSVSYNEQFF. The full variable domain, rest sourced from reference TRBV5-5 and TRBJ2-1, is DAGVTQSPTHLIKTRGQQVTLRCSPISGHKSVSWYQQVLGQGPQFIFQYYEKEERGRGNFPDRFSARQFPNYSSELNVNALLLGDSALYLCASSSYSVSYNEQFFGPGTRLTVL.

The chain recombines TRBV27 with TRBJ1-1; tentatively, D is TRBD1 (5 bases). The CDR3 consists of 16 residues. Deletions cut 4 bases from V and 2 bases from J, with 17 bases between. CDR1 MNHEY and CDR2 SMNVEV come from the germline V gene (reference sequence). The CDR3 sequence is CASSSARGARNTEAFF. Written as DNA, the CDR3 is TGTGCCAGCAGTTCCGCCCGGGGCGCCCGAAACACTGAAGCTTTCTTT.

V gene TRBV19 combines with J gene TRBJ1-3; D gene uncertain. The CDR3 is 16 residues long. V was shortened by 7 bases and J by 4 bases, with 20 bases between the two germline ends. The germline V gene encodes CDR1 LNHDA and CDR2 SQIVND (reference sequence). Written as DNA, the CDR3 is TGTGCCAGTACCCTAGACGGACGAGGTACCGGAAACACCATATATTTT. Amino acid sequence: CASTLDGRGTGNTIYF.